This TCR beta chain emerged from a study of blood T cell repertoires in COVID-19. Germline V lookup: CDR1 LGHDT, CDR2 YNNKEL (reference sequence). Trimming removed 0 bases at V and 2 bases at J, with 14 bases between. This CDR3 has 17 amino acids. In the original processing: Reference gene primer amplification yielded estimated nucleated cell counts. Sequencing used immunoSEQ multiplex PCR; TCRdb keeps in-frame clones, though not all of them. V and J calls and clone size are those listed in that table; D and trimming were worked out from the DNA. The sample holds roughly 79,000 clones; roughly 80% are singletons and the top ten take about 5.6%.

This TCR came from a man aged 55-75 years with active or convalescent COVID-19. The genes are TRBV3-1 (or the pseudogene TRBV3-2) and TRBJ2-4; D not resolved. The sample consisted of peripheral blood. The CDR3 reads CASSQEGWAETKNIQYF. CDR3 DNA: TGTGCCAGCAGCCAAGAGGGTTGGGCCGAAACCAAAAACATTCAGTACTTC.